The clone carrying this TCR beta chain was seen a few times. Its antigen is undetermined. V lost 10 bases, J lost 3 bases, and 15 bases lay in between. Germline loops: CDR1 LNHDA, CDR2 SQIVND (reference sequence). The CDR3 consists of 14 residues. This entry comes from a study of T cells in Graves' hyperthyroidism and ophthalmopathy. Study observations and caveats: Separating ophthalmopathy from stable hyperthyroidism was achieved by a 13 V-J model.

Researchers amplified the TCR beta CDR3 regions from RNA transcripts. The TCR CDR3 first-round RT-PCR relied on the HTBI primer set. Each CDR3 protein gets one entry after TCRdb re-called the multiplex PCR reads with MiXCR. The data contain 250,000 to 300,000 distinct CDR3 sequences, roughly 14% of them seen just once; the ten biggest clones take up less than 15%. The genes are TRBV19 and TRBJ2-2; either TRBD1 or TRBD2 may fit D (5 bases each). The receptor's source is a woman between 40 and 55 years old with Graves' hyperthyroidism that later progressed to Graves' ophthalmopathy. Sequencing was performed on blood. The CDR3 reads CATGAGTHTGELFF. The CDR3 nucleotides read TGTGCCACTGGGGCCGGGACCCACACCGGGGAGCTGTTTTTT.